The 29 T cell receptor beta chains presented below share a single source sample, sequenced in a study of blood T cell repertoires in COVID-19. Sequencing was performed with immunoSEQ multiplex PCR; in TCRdb, only in-frame clones are kept and a portion is missing. This table holds over 150,000 clones, roughly 85% found once. The specimen was PBMCs or T cells enriched from blood (not recorded which). The receptor set was obtained from a woman between 65 and 79 years old in a cohort exposed to, infected with or recovered from COVID-19 (not recorded which).

Comment on this clone: The same CDR3 can be traced to other DNA sequences in this sample. The rearrangement joins TRBV7-3 to TRBJ2-5; D might be TRBD1 (6 bases). Germline V gives CDR1 SGHTA, CDR2 FQGTGA. V gave up 1 base and J gave up 5 bases, with 8 bases separating them. CDR3 length equals 13 residues. CDR3 residues: CASSLRQEETQYF. CDR3 coding DNA: TGTGCCAGCAGCTTAAGACAGGAGGAGACCCAGTACTTC.

The CDR3 here is CASSLAEYTEAFF. The CDR3 DNA reads TGCGCCAGCAGCTTGGCCGAGTACACTGAAGCTTTCTTT. The chain recombines TRBV5-1 with TRBJ1-1; D gene uncertain. The V gene lost 0 bases and the J gene lost 3 bases, with 6 bases spanning the gap. Germline V gene sequence: CDR1 SGHRS, CDR2 YFSETQ. The CDR3 has 13 amino acids.

V usage is TRBV27 and J usage is TRBJ2-3, with 9 bases identical to TRBD2. CDR1 is MNHEY and CDR2 is SMNVEV in the germline V gene (reference sequence). The CDR3 loop spans 13 amino acids. V lost 6 bases to trimming and J lost 8 bases; unmatched junction nucleotides: 6. In DNA form, the CDR3 reads TGTGCCAGCAGCCTGGATAGCGGGAGTACGCAGTATTTT. This codes for CASSLDSGSTQYF.

The rearrangement joins TRBV9 to TRBJ2-5; maybe TRBD2 (5 bases). Germline V gene sequence: CDR1 SGDLS, CDR2 YYNGEE. V shed 1 base and J shed 1 base, with 5 bases lying between them. This CDR3 is built from 13 residues. This chain's CDR3 is CASSVSGQETQYF. CDR3 bases: TGTGCCAGCAGCGTAAGCGGCCAAGAGACCCAGTACTTC.

V usage is TRBV20-1 and J usage is TRBJ2-7; perhaps TRBD1 as D (5 bases). Germline lookup yields CDR1 DFQATT and CDR2 SNEGSKA (reference sequence). The CDR3 is made up of 14 amino acids. Trimming cost V 3 bases and J 3 bases, with 15 bases left between them. CDR3 nucleotides: TGCAGTGCTAGTCCGCTTGGGCAGGGCTACGAGCAGTACTTC. The encoded protein is CSASPLGQGYEQYF.

In DNA, the CDR3 is TGTGCCAGCTCAGCGGGGACAGGGGGTAGCACTGAAGCTTTCTTT. It specifies CASSAGTGGSTEAFF. The chain joins TRBV18 to TRBJ1-1, with 11 bases fitting TRBD1. Trimming took 5 bases from V and 4 from J; bases not matched to a gene: 6. There are 15 residues in the CDR3. Germline values: CDR1 KGHSH, CDR2 LQKENI.

The chain recombines TRBV15 with TRBJ2-1; maybe TRBD2 (6 bases). Germline CDR1 is LNHNV and CDR2 is YYDKDF (reference sequence). This CDR3 has 16 residues. The V end lost 0 bases, the J end lost 7 bases, and 16 bases lay between the germline ends. CDR3 region: CATSREGGTGRNEQFF. For the CDR3, the DNA is TGTGCCACCAGCAGAGAGGGGGGTACGGGGCGTAATGAGCAGTTCTTC.

The V call is TRBV5-1, the J call TRBJ1-1, with 9 nucleotides matching TRBD1. The CDR3 is 15 residues long. CDR1 SGHRS and CDR2 YFSETQ come from the germline V gene. J lost 4 bases, V lost 4 bases, and 8 bases had no gene match. The CDR3 region is CASSTGQGLGTEAFF. The CDR3 DNA is TGCGCCAGCAGCACTGGACAGGGGTTGGGCACTGAAGCTTTCTTT.

The genes are TRBV11-2 and TRBJ2-1; TRBD2 matches at 7 bases. The junction had 10 bases not matched to a gene; V was cut back by 6 bases and J by 2 bases. The length of the CDR3 is 16 residues. The germline V gene has CDR1 SGHAT and CDR2 FQNNGV. In DNA form, the CDR3 reads TGTGCCAGCAGTTTCGGAGGAGGGACTACCTACAATGAGCAGTTCTTC. Its protein is CASSFGGGTTYNEQFF.

The chain carries TRBV14 and TRBJ1-2; 10 bases map to TRBD1. CDR3 length: 18 residues. The germline gives CDR1 SGHDN, CDR2 FVKESK. V gave up 1 base and J gave up 8 bases; unmatched junction bases: 16. The DNA for the CDR3 is TGTGCCAGCAGCCAAGGGTACCGGGACAGGGGAGGAAAATTAGGCTACACCTTC. Amino acid sequence: CASSQGYRDRGGKLGYTF.

V gene TRBV6-2 or TRBV6-3 combines with J gene TRBJ1-6; maybe TRBD1 (6 bases). Between the trimmed V and J ends, which lost 5 bases and 6 bases, there was a span of 20 bases. The length of the CDR3 is 17 residues. Germline CDR1 and CDR2: MNHEY and SVGEGT. This CDR3 is CASSVSAPVGGNSPLHF. As DNA, the CDR3 is TGTGCCAGCAGTGTCTCTGCCCCGGTAGGGGGTAATTCACCCCTCCACTTT.

J is TRBJ1-4 and V is TRBV7-9; 10 bases are shared with TRBD1. With V trimmed by 6 bases and J by 7 bases, 8 bases remained unmatched. CDR1 is SEHNR and CDR2 is FQNEAQ in the germline V gene (reference sequence). This CDR3 is 15 amino acids long. The CDR3 region is CASRSTGTGVEKLFF. In DNA, the CDR3 is TGTGCCAGCAGATCTACCGGGACAGGGGTTGAAAAACTGTTTTTT.

The chain carries TRBV5-6 and TRBJ2-2; D may be TRBD1 (5 bases). This CDR3 has 16 residues. Germline V gene sequence: CDR1 SGHDT, CDR2 YYEEEE. The V end lost 0 bases, the J end lost 0 bases, and 9 bases lay between the germline ends. The CDR3 loop reads CASSLGGAPNTGELFF. CDR3 nucleotide sequence: TGTGCCAGCAGCTTGGGTGGGGCCCCGAACACCGGGGAGCTGTTTTTT.

The chain recombines TRBV5-1 with TRBJ2-7; 10 nucleotides match TRBD1. Germline CDR1 reads SGHRS; CDR2 reads YFSETQ. V shed 0 bases, J shed 2 bases, and the junction held 5 bases outside the gene matches. The CDR3 is 16 amino acids. This CDR3 reads CASSLGAGTGAYEQYF. The CDR3 nucleotides read TGCGCCAGCAGCTTGGGAGCCGGGACAGGGGCCTACGAGCAGTACTTC.

The chain employs TRBV6-4 and TRBJ1-1, with D possibly being TRBD1 (6 bases). The CDR3 sequence is 17 residues long. The germline CDR1 and CDR2 sequences are MRHNA and SNTAGT. V lost 3 bases and J 4 bases, leaving 21 bases between the germline ends. CDR3 sequence (DNA): TGTGCCAGCAGTGATCGACAGGCCTCAGGGTGGGGCACTGAAGCTTTCTTT. Amino acids: CASSDRQASGWGTEAFF.

This clone was picked up a small number of times. This rearrangement joins TRBV24-1 to TRBJ2-2, with a weak D call TRBD2 (5 bases). Per germline, CDR1 KGHDR and CDR2 SFDVKD. This CDR3 is 15 amino acids long. Trimming shortened V by 9 bases and J by 2 bases, and 15 bases separated the two germline ends. CDR3 region: CATESRGENTGELFF. For the CDR3, the DNA is TGTGCCACCGAGAGTCGGGGTGAAAACACCGGGGAGCTGTTTTTT.

The V gene is TRBV5-1, the J gene TRBJ2-1; 10 bases are a match to TRBD2. V lost 4 bases to trimming and J lost 6 bases; unmatched junction nucleotides: 19. CDR3 length: 19 amino acids. CDR1 is SGHRS, CDR2 YFSETQ, per germline. CDR3 in amino acids: CASSRTFGQAGGPANEQFF. CDR3 coding DNA: TGCGCCAGCAGCCGAACCTTTGGGCAAGCGGGAGGGCCAGCCAATGAGCAGTTCTTC. Using reference TRBV5-1 and TRBJ2-1 for the parts outside the CDR3, the full variable domain is KAGVTQTPRYLIKTRGQQVTLSCSPISGHRSVSWYQQTPGQGLQFLFEYFSETQRNKGNFPGRFSGRQFSNSRSEMNVSTLELGDSALYLCASSRTFGQAGGPANEQFFGPGTRLTVL.

This rearrangement joins TRBV25-1 to TRBJ2-7; D gene uncertain. Trimming left V 1 base short and J 0 bases short, with 10 bases between. The CDR3 totals 15 residues. Germline V CDR1 and CDR2: MGHDK, SYGVNS. The CDR3 is CASSELTDRSYEQYF. In DNA form, the CDR3 reads TGTGCCAGCAGTGAATTAACAGACCGCTCCTACGAGCAGTACTTC.

The chain recombines TRBV7-3 with TRBJ2-2; D unclear. Trimming took 1 base from V and 2 from J, leaving 8 bases between them. The CDR3 has 15 residues. The germline V gene encodes CDR1 SGHTA and CDR2 FQGTGA. The CDR3 spells CASSLNQLNTGELFF. The DNA for the CDR3 is TGTGCCAGCAGCTTAAATCAACTTAACACCGGGGAGCTGTTTTTT.

The sample holds one count of this clone. CDR3 residues: CASRLRTAGSNQPQHF. CDR3 coding DNA: TGTGCCAGCAGGCTCAGGACAGCCGGTAGCAATCAGCCCCAGCATTTT. This chain links TRBV5-6 with TRBJ1-5; maybe TRBD1 (6 bases). V was cut by 5 bases and J by 0 bases, with 15 bases left in between. Germline CDR1 and CDR2: SGHDT and YYEEEE. The CDR3 is made up of 16 amino acids.

The rearrangement uses TRBV7-6 and TRBJ2-7, with a weak D call TRBD2 (5 bases). Between the trimmed V and J ends, which lost 4 bases and 8 bases, there was a span of 9 bases. Germline values: CDR1 SGHVS, CDR2 FNYEAQ. This CDR3 has 11 amino acids. CDR3 loop: CASSSGNQQYF. The CDR3 bases are TGTGCCAGCAGCTCGGGGAATCAGCAGTACTTC.

The rearrangement links TRBV11-2 to TRBJ1-2, with D uncertain. This CDR3 region has 13 residues. In germline, CDR1 is SGHAT, CDR2 FQNNGV. Trimming shortened V by 5 bases and J by 6 bases, and 13 bases separated the two germline ends. As DNA, the CDR3 is TGTGCCAGCAGCCCCGCGCGGTCGGATGGCTACACCTTC. Translated: CASSPARSDGYTF.

The chain has TRBV4-1 and TRBJ2-7; TRBD2 matches 11 bases. Germline values: CDR1 MGHRA, CDR2 YSYEKL. J gave up 2 bases and V 2 bases, and 11 bases lay outside the gene matches. CDR3 length: 18 residues. This CDR3 reads CASSQFTSGSFPPYEQYF. CDR3 DNA: TGCGCCAGCAGCCAATTTACTAGCGGGAGTTTCCCCCCCTACGAGCAGTACTTC.

The chain joins TRBV10-3 to TRBJ1-5; 7 nucleotides line up with TRBD1. Germline-derived CDR1 and CDR2 are ENHRY and SYGVKD. With V trimmed by 3 bases and J by 2 bases, 1 base remained unmatched. The CDR3 sequence is 14 residues long. The CDR3 region is CAISDGQGNQPQHF. Written as DNA, the CDR3 is TGTGCCATCAGTGATGGACAGGGCAATCAGCCCCAGCATTTT.

This sequence joins TRBV29-1 and TRBJ2-7; tentative D call: TRBD2 (6 bases). The CDR3 extends over 12 amino acids. In germline, CDR1 is SQVTM, CDR2 ANQGSEA. The V and J ends lost 3 bases and 3 bases respectively, with 9 bases between them. The CDR3 nucleotides are TGCAGCGTTGACGAGGGAGGCTACGAGCAGTACTTC. Translated, it gives CSVDEGGYEQYF.

The chain uses TRBV5-1 and TRBJ2-1; 10 bases are shared with TRBD2. The V segment lost 5 bases and the J segment 6 bases; nucleotides outside the gene matches: 8. Germline CDR1 and CDR2: SGHRS and YFSETQ. CDR3 length: 15 amino acids. CDR3 nucleotide sequence: TGCGCCAGCAGTCTTACTAGCGGGATCCCCAATGAGCAGTTCTTC. This translates into CASSLTSGIPNEQFF.

The chain couples TRBV5-1 to TRBJ2-7; no definite D call. Looked up from germline, CDR1 is SGHRS and CDR2 is YFSETQ. This CDR3 contains 11 residues. The V and J ends lost 3 bases and 2 bases respectively, with 3 bases between them. CDR3 residues: CASSSTYEQYF. The CDR3 DNA sequence: TGCGCCAGCAGCTCAACCTACGAGCAGTACTTC.

The rearrangement uses TRBV7-3 and TRBJ2-3, with TRBD1 matching over 7 bases. The CDR3 runs to 13 residues. V trimming: 4 bases; J trimming: 4 bases; junction bases outside the gene matches: 2. The germline gives CDR1 SGHTA, CDR2 FQGTGA. The CDR3 is CASSSTGSDTQYF. The DNA of the CDR3 is TGTGCCAGCAGCTCGACAGGGTCAGATACGCAGTATTTT.

This chain uses TRBV4-1 with TRBJ2-1; D gene ambiguous. Trimming removed 8 bases at V and 0 bases at J, with 8 bases between. The CDR3 runs to 13 residues. Germline V gives CDR1 MGHRA, CDR2 YSYEKL. The CDR3 DNA follows: TGCGCCAGCCACGCTAGCTCCTACAATGAGCAGTTCTTC. Its translation: CASHASSYNEQFF.